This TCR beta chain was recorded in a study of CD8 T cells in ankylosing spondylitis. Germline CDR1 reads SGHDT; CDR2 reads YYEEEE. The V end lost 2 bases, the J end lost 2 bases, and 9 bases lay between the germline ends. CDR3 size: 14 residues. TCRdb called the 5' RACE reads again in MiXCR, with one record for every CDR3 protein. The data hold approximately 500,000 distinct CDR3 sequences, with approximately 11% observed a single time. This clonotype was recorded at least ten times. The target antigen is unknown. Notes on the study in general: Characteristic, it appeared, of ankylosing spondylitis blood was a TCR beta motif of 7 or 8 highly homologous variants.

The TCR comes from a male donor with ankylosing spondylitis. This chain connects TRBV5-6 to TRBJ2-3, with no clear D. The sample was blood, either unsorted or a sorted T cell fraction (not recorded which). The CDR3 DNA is TGTGCCAGCAGCTTAGACCTTTCCACAGATACGCAGTATTTT. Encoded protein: CASSLDLSTDTQYF.